The clone carrying this T cell receptor (beta chain) was found once. The data stem from a study of cytomegalovirus exposure and HLA in healthy donors. PCR involved 60 Vbeta and 13 Jbeta primers. Data came from immunoSEQ multiplex PCR; TCRdb stores just in-frame clones and leaves some out. The sample contains over 150,000 clones, 65% to 90% of which appear only once. The CDR3 is made up of 15 amino acids. With V trimmed by 1 base and J by 8 bases, 8 bases remained unmatched. The germline gives CDR1 SGHTA, CDR2 FQGNSA. The material sequenced was PBMCs. The origin of this receptor is a middle-aged man in good health and CMV-seropositive. V is TRBV7-2 and J is TRBJ2-1; TRBD2 aligns across 7 bases. This CDR3 is CASSLGGGEIDEQFF. The CDR3 nucleotides are TGTGCCAGCAGCTTAGGGGGGGGAGAAATTGATGAGCAGTTCTTC.